A single sample gave rise to the 10 T cell receptor beta chains below, sequenced in a study of OX40 agonist ivuxolimab in advanced cancers. Using immunoSEQ multiplex PCR, the repertoire was profiled, and TCRdb retains in-frame clones only, with some absent. The table includes under 45,000 clones, 74% detected once. The sample consisted of CD4+ or CD8+ T cells sorted from blood, taken in a trial of the OX40 agonist ivuxolimab. These receptors were taken from an adult with an advanced solid tumor such as melanoma, head and neck, liver or kidney cancer.

The chain recombines TRBV7-2 with TRBJ1-6; D might be TRBD1 (5 bases). The CDR3 runs 13 residues. V gave up 5 bases and J gave up 10 bases, with 12 bases separating them. Germline loops: CDR1 SGHTA, CDR2 FQGNSA. This CDR3 is CASSRDRSSPLHF. CDR3 DNA sequence: TGTGCCAGCAGCAGGGACCGGAGCTCACCCCTCCACTTT. The full variable domain, its missing parts supplied by reference TRBV7-2 and TRBJ1-6, is GAGVSQSPSNKVTEKGKDVELRCDPISGHTALYWYRQSLGQGLEFLIYFQGNSAPDKSGLPSDRFSAERTGGSVSTLTIQRTQQEDSAVYLCASSRDRSSPLHFGNGTRLTVT.

This clone came up a few times. Other nucleotide sequences from this sample produce the same CDR3. The chain has TRBV6-6 and TRBJ1-5; no clear D gene. The germline V gene encodes CDR1 MNHNY and CDR2 SVGAGI (reference sequence). CDR3 length: 13 amino acids. V was clipped by 0 bases and J by 4 bases, with 4 bases between them. The CDR3 spells CASSYSLNQPQHF. The CDR3 nucleotides are TGTGCCAGCAGTTACTCCTTAAATCAGCCCCAGCATTTT.

This chain connects TRBV6-5 to TRBJ2-1; the match to TRBD2 covers 10 bases. The CDR3 loop spans 15 amino acids. Losses at the gene ends were 6 bases for V and 4 bases for J; bases not matched to a gene: 6. The germline CDR1 and CDR2 sequences are MNHEY and SVGAGI. The CDR3 region has the DNA TGTGCCAGCAGCTTGGGACTAGCGACTTACAATGAGCAGTTCTTC. Translating it yields CASSLGLATYNEQFF.

This clone was seen a handful of times. The V and J genes are TRBV18 and TRBJ1-4; D not certain. The CDR3 spans 16 residues. CDR1 and CDR2 from the germline V gene are KGHSH and LQKENI. With 4 bases removed from V and 8 bases from J, the gap between germline ends came to 20 bases. The CDR3 DNA reads as TGTGCCAGCTCACTTTCGAGGCTCCATTCGGAGGAAAAACTGTTTTTT. It yields the protein CASSLSRLHSEEKLFF.

CDR3 residues: CASSVAPLDNEQFF. In DNA form, the CDR3 reads TGTGCCAGCAGCGTAGCCCCACTAGACAATGAGCAGTTCTTC. The chain links TRBV9 to TRBJ2-1; a weak D match, TRBD2 (5 bases). Trimming cost V 0 bases and J 5 bases, with 9 bases left between them. The CDR3 loop spans 14 amino acids. Germline CDR1 reads SGDLS; CDR2 reads YYNGEE.

The V gene is TRBV4-1, the J gene TRBJ2-3, with a possible D match to TRBD2 (6 bases). The germline V gene has CDR1 MGHRA and CDR2 YSYEKL. Trimming took off 0 bases at V and 2 bases at J, with 15 bases between the two ends. The CDR3 loop spans 17 amino acids. CDR3 bases: TGCGCCAGCAGCCAAGATCAGGCGGGGTTATACACAGATACGCAGTATTTT. It translates to CASSQDQAGLYTDTQYF.

V is TRBV6-5 and J is TRBJ2-5; no definite D call. Trimming left V 8 bases short and J 1 base short, with 8 bases between. This CDR3 comprises 12 residues. Germline V gene sequence: CDR1 MNHEY, CDR2 SVGAGI. CDR3 sequence: CASYSSQETQYF. CDR3 coding DNA: TGTGCCAGCTATAGTTCCCAAGAGACCCAGTACTTC.

This rearrangement joins TRBV19 to TRBJ1-5, with D perhaps matching TRBD1 (6 bases). The germline gives CDR1 LNHDA, CDR2 SQIVND (reference sequence). Trimming took 8 bases from V and 7 from J, leaving 24 bases between them. The CDR3 totals 16 residues. DNA of the CDR3: TGTGCCAGTCGTGGGCAGGGGAAGAGAGGCACCCAGCCCCAGCATTTT. It translates to CASRGQGKRGTQPQHF.

The rearrangement uses TRBV5-1 and TRBJ2-6; D is ambiguous. From germline, CDR1 is SGHRS and CDR2 YFSETQ. V dropped 0 bases and J dropped 0 bases, with 4 bases sitting between them. The CDR3 length is 15 residues. CDR3 loop: CASSLANSGANVLTF. As DNA, the CDR3 is TGCGCCAGCAGCTTGGCGAACTCTGGGGCCAACGTCCTGACTTTC.

The sample holds a few counts of this clone. V usage is TRBV4-2 and J usage is TRBJ2-6; D is unclear. V lost 3 bases and J lost 1, with 4 bases in between. Per germline, CDR1 LGHNA and CDR2 YNFKEQ. This CDR3 has 14 amino acids. Written as DNA, the CDR3 is TGTGCCAGCAGCCACGAGTCTGGGGCCAACGTCCTGACTTTC. As protein: CASSHESGANVLTF.